This entry lists 7 T cell receptor beta chains sequenced from one sample in a study of cytomegalovirus exposure and HLA in healthy donors. PCR amplification relied on 60 Vbeta primers (plus 13 Jbeta primers). The method was immunoSEQ multiplex PCR; TCRdb's version includes in-frame clones alone and lacks a portion of them. The data hold 150,000 to 200,000 clones, with more than 65% observed a single time. Sequenced material: PBMCs. These receptors were collected from a woman in her 30s in good health and CMV-seropositive.

There are a few counts of this clone. The chain employs TRBV6-6 and TRBJ1-2; 7 bases agree with TRBD1. The CDR3 is made up of 13 amino acids. The junction had 11 bases not matched to a gene; V was cut back by 2 bases and J by 14 bases. Germline CDR1 is MNHNY and CDR2 is SVGAGI (reference sequence). This chain's CDR3 is CASSYGQGDVGTF. In DNA, the CDR3 is TGTGCCAGCAGTTACGGGCAGGGGGATGTTGGGACCTTC.

The chain has TRBV27 and TRBJ1-6, with D perhaps matching TRBD1 (5 bases). The ends were cut back, 6 bases at V and 8 bases at J, with 17 bases in the middle. The CDR3 consists of 15 residues. Germline CDR1 reads MNHEY; CDR2 reads SMNVEV (reference sequence). The CDR3 DNA sequence: TGTGCCAGCAGCCACCCCCGGGGGTACGATTCACCCCTCCACTTT. Protein product: CASSHPRGYDSPLHF.

The chain links TRBV7-9 to TRBJ2-2, with D perhaps TRBD2 (5 bases). V was cut by 6 bases and J by 4 bases, with 12 bases left in between. In germline, CDR1 is SEHNR, CDR2 FQNEAQ (reference sequence). This CDR3 region has 14 residues. The CDR3 sequence is CASSGSGGTGELFF. The CDR3 DNA sequence: TGTGCCAGCAGTGGCAGTGGAGGCACCGGGGAGCTGTTTTTT.

This clone came up a few times. The chain is built from TRBV28 and TRBJ2-6; D perhaps matches TRBD2 (5 bases). Between the trimmed V and J ends, which lost 5 bases and 0 bases, there was a span of 8 bases. CDR1 MDHEN and CDR2 SYDVKM come from the germline V gene. This CDR3 is 15 amino acids long. The CDR3 loop is CASSEGSSGANVLTF. In nucleotides, the CDR3 is TGTGCCAGCAGTGAGGGTAGCTCTGGGGCCAACGTCCTGACTTTC.

J is TRBJ2-7 and V is TRBV9; perhaps TRBD2 as D (7 bases). The length of the CDR3 is 14 residues. Trimming took off 7 bases at V and 4 bases at J, with 18 bases between the two ends. Germline loops: CDR1 SGDLS, CDR2 YYNGEE. This chain's CDR3 is CASGRGGPLYEQYF. DNA of the CDR3: TGTGCCAGCGGGAGGGGGGGTCCCCTTTACGAGCAGTACTTC.

This clone turned up a few times. This chain links TRBV15 with TRBJ2-1; 10 nucleotides agree with TRBD1. V was pared by 5 bases and J by 8 bases, with 9 bases of the junction left unmatched. Germline V gene data show CDR1 as LNHNV and CDR2 as YYDKDF (reference sequence). The CDR3 is 15 amino acids. The CDR3 loop is CATSGGQGMSDEQFF. As DNA, the CDR3 is TGTGCCACCAGCGGGGGACAGGGGATGTCCGATGAGCAGTTCTTC.

The rearrangement joins TRBV4-1 to TRBJ1-2; 11 bases match TRBD1. Germline V gene lookup returns CDR1 MGHRA and CDR2 YSYEKL. With V trimmed by 4 bases and J by 10 bases, 8 bases remained unmatched. The CDR3 contains 14 residues. The CDR3 reads CASSLPDRGRDYTF. In DNA form, the CDR3 reads TGCGCCAGCAGCCTACCGGACAGGGGGCGCGACTACACCTTC.